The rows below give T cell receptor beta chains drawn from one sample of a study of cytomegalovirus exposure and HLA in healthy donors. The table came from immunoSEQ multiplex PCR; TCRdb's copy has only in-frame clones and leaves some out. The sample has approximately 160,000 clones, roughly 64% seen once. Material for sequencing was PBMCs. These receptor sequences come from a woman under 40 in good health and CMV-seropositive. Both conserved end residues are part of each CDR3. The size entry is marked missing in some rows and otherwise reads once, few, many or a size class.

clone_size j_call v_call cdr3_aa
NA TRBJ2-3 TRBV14 CASSQGVHPGRNTQYF
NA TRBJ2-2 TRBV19 CASSIGQGAGTGELFF
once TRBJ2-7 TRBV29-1 CSVVGGIEQYF
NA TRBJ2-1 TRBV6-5 CASSLAGGHNEQFF
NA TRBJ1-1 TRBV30 CAWRGGRIMNTEAFF
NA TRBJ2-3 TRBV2 CASKTGDTQYF
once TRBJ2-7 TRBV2 CASRTQGYYEQYF
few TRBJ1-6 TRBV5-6 CASRWGHNNSPLHF
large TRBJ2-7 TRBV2 CASSDGGIDEQYF
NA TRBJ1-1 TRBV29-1 CSVRTAMNTEAFF
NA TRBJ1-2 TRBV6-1 CANRQQGARYGYTF
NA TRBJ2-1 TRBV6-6 CASSYGDRGHEQFF
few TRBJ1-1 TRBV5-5 CASRKDRAGTEAFF
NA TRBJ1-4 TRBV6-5 CASRTGPNEKLFF
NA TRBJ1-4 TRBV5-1 CASSSQGAQNEKLFF
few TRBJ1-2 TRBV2 CASSEGPGHTF
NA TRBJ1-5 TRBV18 CASSPSSGFNQPQHF
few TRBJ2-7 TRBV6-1 CASTRTGSHEQYF
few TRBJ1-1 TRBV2 CASSEQAGTEAFF
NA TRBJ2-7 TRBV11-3 CASSASGSSEQYF
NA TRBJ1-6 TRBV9 CASSRDSMVSPLHF
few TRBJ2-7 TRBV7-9 CASTGGQEGSYEQYF
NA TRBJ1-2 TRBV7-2 CASSLDTVVEGYTF
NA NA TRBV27 CASSLYGSHYEQYF
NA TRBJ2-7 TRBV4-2 CASSQEPSGDEQYF
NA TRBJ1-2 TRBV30 CAGRDRAIYGYTF
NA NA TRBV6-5 CASSYQVSAYEQYF
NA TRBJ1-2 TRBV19 CASSIPQGDGYTF
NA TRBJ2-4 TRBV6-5 CASSVLQGVRYIQYF
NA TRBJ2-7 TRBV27 CASSLARSYEQYF
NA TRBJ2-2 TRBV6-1 CASSPSDGGTGELFF
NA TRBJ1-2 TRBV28 CASRWSPKEGYTF
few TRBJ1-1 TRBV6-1 CASVRTNTEAFF
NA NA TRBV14 CASSLFGGTNYEQYF
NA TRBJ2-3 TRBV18 CASSPRQTDTQYF
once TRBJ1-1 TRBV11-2 CASSLVGRGNTEAFF
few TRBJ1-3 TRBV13 CASSRQVHSGNTIYF
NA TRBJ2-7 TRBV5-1 CASSQGGEQYF
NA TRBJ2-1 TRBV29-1 CSSRGAGDEQFF
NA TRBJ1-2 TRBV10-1 CAKGDGYTF
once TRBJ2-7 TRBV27 CASSDITGYNEQYF
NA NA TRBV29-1 CSVAGRLNYEQYF
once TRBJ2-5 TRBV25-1 CASSSQLAGYQETQYF
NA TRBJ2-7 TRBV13 CASSLGLAGGSYEQYF
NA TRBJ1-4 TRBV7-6 CASSQPRGRLFF
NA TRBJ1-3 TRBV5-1 CASSLGTGGSLRFGNTIYF
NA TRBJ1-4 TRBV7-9 CASSFDRKTHEKLFF
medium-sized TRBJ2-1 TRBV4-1 CASSQGYGGAANEQFF
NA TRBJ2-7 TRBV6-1 CASSGQGSRYEQYF
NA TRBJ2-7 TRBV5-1 CASSTSSGSAYEQYF
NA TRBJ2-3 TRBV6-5 CASSLLTGRTDTQYF
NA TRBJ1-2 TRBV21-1 CASSKVGSQPANYGYTF
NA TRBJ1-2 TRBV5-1 CASSVDRVYGYTF